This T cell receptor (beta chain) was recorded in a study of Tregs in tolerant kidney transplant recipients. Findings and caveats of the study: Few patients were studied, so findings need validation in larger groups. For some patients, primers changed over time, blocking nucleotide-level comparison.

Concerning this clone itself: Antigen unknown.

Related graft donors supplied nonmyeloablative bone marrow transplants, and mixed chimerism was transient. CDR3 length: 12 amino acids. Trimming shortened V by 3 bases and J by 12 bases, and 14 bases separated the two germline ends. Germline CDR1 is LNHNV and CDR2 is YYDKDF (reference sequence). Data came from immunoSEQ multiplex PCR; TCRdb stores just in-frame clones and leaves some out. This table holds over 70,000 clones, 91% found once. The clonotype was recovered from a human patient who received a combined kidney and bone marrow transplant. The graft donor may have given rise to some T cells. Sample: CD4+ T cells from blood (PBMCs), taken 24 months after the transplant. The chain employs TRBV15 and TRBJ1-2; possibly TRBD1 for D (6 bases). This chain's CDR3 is CATSRNRERHTF. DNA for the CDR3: TGTGCCACCAGCAGGAACAGGGAAAGGCACACCTTC.